This TCR beta chain was recorded in a study of OX40 agonist ivuxolimab in advanced cancers. For the study at large: A diagnosis of hepatocellular carcinoma, melanoma, renal cell or head and neck cancer was present in dose-escalation patients. Among those enrolled, mean age was around 60 years (range 23 to 79) and 82.7% were male. Study outcomes and limitations: Compared with others, partial responders at 0.1-3.0 mg/kg displayed clonal expansion among the lowest.

Generated by immunoSEQ multiplex PCR, the TCRdb table keeps only in-frame clones and is missing some. The table includes about 100,000 clones, about nine tenths detected once. Note on this clone: What it recognizes is unknown.

The germline CDR1 and CDR2 sequences are GTSNPN and SVGIG (reference sequence). The CDR3 totals 14 residues. Between the trimmed V and J ends, which lost 4 bases and 5 bases, there was a span of 17 bases. The study sampled blood at baseline, cycle 4 day 1, and cycle 7 day 1. The chain employs TRBV30 and TRBJ1-1; D ambiguous. The source is an adult with an advanced solid tumor such as melanoma, head and neck, liver or kidney cancer. The source material was CD4+ or CD8+ T cells sorted from blood, sampled in a trial of the OX40 agonist ivuxolimab. DNA for the CDR3: TGTGCCTGGAACCGAGGCCCATCGGGGACTGAAGCTTTCTTT. It codes for CAWNRGPSGTEAFF.